These 15 T cell receptor beta chains came from one sample sequenced in a study of OX40 agonist ivuxolimab in advanced cancers. Profiled with immunoSEQ multiplex PCR; TCRdb holds only in-frame clones, not every one. The sample lists under 80,000 clones, over 90% occurring once. The sample was CD4+ or CD8+ T cells sorted from blood, taken in a trial of the OX40 agonist ivuxolimab. The receptors shown here come from an adult with an advanced solid tumor such as melanoma, head and neck, liver or kidney cancer.

V gene TRBV4-1 combines with J gene TRBJ2-7; 14 nucleotides agree with TRBD2. Germline lookup yields CDR1 MGHRA and CDR2 YSYEKL. Trimming cost V 3 bases and J 5 bases; bases outside gene matches: 12. The CDR3 length is 18 residues. The CDR3 coding sequence is TGCGCCAGCAGCCACTTCTCCGGGACTAGCGGGAGTTCCCACGAGCAGTACTTC. This encodes CASSHFSGTSGSSHEQYF.

The chain is built from TRBV6-5 and TRBJ2-1, with D maybe TRBD1 (5 bases). CDR3 length: 16 amino acids. From germline, CDR1 is MNHEY and CDR2 SVGAGI. Trimming stripped 4 bases from V and 2 bases from J, with 15 bases between. CDR3 coding DNA: TGTGCCAGCAGTTCCACGGAAGGGGCTACCTACAATGAGCAGTTCTTC. Its protein is CASSSTEGATYNEQFF.

This clone was picked up one time. V gene TRBV7-2 combines with J gene TRBJ1-1; TRBD1 is a possible D gene (5 bases). CDR3 length equals 13 residues. V lost 3 bases and J 4 bases, leaving 9 bases between the germline ends. Germline V gene data show CDR1 as SGHTA and CDR2 as FQGNSA. The CDR3 region is CASSFGQGTEAFF. The CDR3 DNA reads as TGTGCCAGCAGCTTCGGGCAGGGCACTGAAGCTTTCTTT.

The gene calls are TRBV27 and TRBJ2-7; the D call may be TRBD1 or TRBD2 (5 bases each). V lost 2 bases and J 2 bases, leaving 19 bases between the germline ends. The CDR3 is 17 amino acids. The germline CDR1 and CDR2 sequences are MNHEY and SMNVEV (reference sequence). The chain's CDR3 is CASSLRGVSAGTYEQYF. CDR3 sequence (DNA): TGTGCCAGCAGTTTACGGGGCGTGTCCGCCGGAACCTACGAGCAGTACTTC.

The chain uses TRBV7-2 and TRBJ2-1; D uncertain. There are 15 residues in the CDR3. Trimming took 1 base from V and 0 from J, leaving 7 bases between them. Germline V lookup: CDR1 SGHTA, CDR2 FQGNSA. CDR3 sequence: CASSLGSSSYNEQFF. CDR3 coding DNA: TGTGCCAGCAGCTTAGGGTCTAGCTCCTACAATGAGCAGTTCTTC.

The rearrangement joins TRBV19 to TRBJ2-7; no clear D. The CDR3 covers 13 residues. Trimming pared 2 bases from V and 3 bases from J, leaving 8 bases between. The germline CDR1 and CDR2 sequences are LNHDA and SQIVND (reference sequence). CDR3 in amino acids: CASSIKSGYEQYF. The CDR3, as DNA: TGTGCCAGTAGTATAAAATCGGGCTACGAGCAGTACTTC.

V is TRBV27 and J is TRBJ2-5; D perhaps matches TRBD1 (6 bases). The CDR3 loop spans 15 amino acids. Trimming pared 6 bases from V and 5 bases from J, leaving 19 bases between. Germline CDR1 MNHEY, CDR2 SMNVEV (reference sequence). The CDR3 region has the DNA TGTGCCAGCAGGCTAGGAAACAGGGCCGGTGAGACCCAGTACTTC. It translates to CASRLGNRAGETQYF.

The chain combines TRBV27 with TRBJ1-2; D is unresolved. Germline V gene sequence: CDR1 MNHEY, CDR2 SMNVEV (reference sequence). The CDR3 has 13 amino acids. V lost 0 bases and J lost 8, with 10 bases in between. The CDR3 nucleotides read TGTGCCAGCAGTTTATCGAGACTGGGCGGCTACACCTTC. Protein sequence: CASSLSRLGGYTF.

The chain couples TRBV29-1 to TRBJ2-7; D may be TRBD1 (6 bases). This CDR3 is built from 15 residues. In germline, CDR1 is SQVTM, CDR2 ANQGSEA. V dropped 4 bases and J dropped 1 base, with 17 bases sitting between them. The CDR3 sequence: CSVVKSTGSSYEQYF. CDR3 coding DNA: TGCAGCGTTGTTAAATCAACAGGGAGTTCCTACGAGCAGTACTTC.

The genes are TRBV2 and TRBJ2-4; 8 bases fit TRBD1. The germline V gene encodes CDR1 SNHLY and CDR2 FYNNEI. Unmatched junction bases numbered 7, after V lost 6 bases and J lost 0 bases. The CDR3 extends over 16 amino acids. CDR3 DNA: TGTGCCAGCAGGGACAGGGACACCTTAGCCAAAAACATTCAGTACTTC. Residues: CASRDRDTLAKNIQYF.

This clone is a singleton in its sample. The chain couples TRBV29-1 to TRBJ2-3, with D tentatively TRBD1 (5 bases). CDR1 SQVTM and CDR2 ANQGSEA come from the germline V gene. The V end lost 6 bases, the J end lost 3 bases, and 10 bases lay between the germline ends. The CDR3 is 12 amino acids. Here the CDR3 DNA reads TGCAGCGTCCCAGGGTTAACAGATACGCAGTATTTT. Its translation: CSVPGLTDTQYF.

The rearrangement uses TRBV7-3 and TRBJ2-2; either TRBD1 or TRBD2 may fit D (5 bases each). Per germline, CDR1 SGHTA and CDR2 FQGTGA. The length of the CDR3 is 17 residues. Trimming cost V 2 bases and J 4 bases, with 17 bases left between them. CDR3 coding DNA: TGTGCCAGCAGCTTATCCCTCCCGGGACCCTCCACCGGGGAGCTGTTTTTT. It yields the protein CASSLSLPGPSTGELFF.

The chain recombines TRBV5-1 with TRBJ2-5; tentative D call: TRBD2 (6 bases). The CDR3 totals 15 residues. The germline V and J ends were trimmed by 4 bases and 4 bases, with 17 bases remaining between them. Germline V gives CDR1 SGHRS, CDR2 YFSETQ. The CDR3 DNA follows: TGCGCCAGCAGCGGAGGGACCCTAACGGGAGAGACCCAGTACTTC. Its translation is CASSGGTLTGETQYF.

The chain is built from TRBV21-1 and TRBJ1-2. TRBV21-1 is termed a pseudogene. The CDR3 extends over 14 amino acids. CDR3 DNA: TGTGCCAGCAGCAAAGGGGGACCGGGCTATGGCTACACCTTC. Encoded protein: CASSKGGPGYGYTF.

This clone appeared a single time. V usage is TRBV9 and J usage is TRBJ1-1, with 7 bases matching TRBD1. CDR1 is SGDLS, CDR2 YYNGEE, per germline. This CDR3 has 15 amino acids. V was pared by 3 bases and J by 4 bases, with 9 bases of the junction left unmatched. DNA for the CDR3: TGTGCCAGCAGCGCTTACAGGGGTCCGGGCACTGAAGCTTTCTTT. This encodes CASSAYRGPGTEAFF.